A selection of T cell receptor beta chains follows, all from one sample in a study of blood T cell repertoires in COVID-19. This table comes from immunoSEQ multiplex PCR, and its TCRdb copy is limited to in-frame clones, with some not included. The repertoire holds fewer than 120,000 clones, with 76% as singletons. Sequencing used peripheral blood. The receptors here all came from an elderly woman with acute or convalescent COVID-19. The CDR3 runs from the conserved cysteine through the conserved F or W. Each record gives: D gene, J gene, clone size, V gene, CDR3 DNA, CDR3 protein. The D gene is left open where the match is weak. Only some rows state a clone size, as once, few, many or a class for expanded clones.

TRBD2,TRBJ2-3,-,TRBV7-2,TGTGCCAGCAGCTTAGGGCTAGCGGGGACAGATACGCAGTATTTT,CASSLGLAGTDTQYF
TRBD2,TRBJ2-1,-,TRBV7-8,TGTGCCAGCAGCCGAGTCAGCGGGAGAGGGGGTGGGGAGCAGTTCTTC,CASSRVSGRGGGEQFF
TRBD2,TRBJ2-1,few,TRBV3-1/TRBV3-2,TGTGCCAGCAGCCGCGGGGGATCCCGTTACAATGAGCAGTTCTTC,CASSRGGSRYNEQFF
TRBD2,TRBJ2-7,-,TRBV5-1,TGCGCCAGCAGCTCGGGACTAGCGGGGTTCTCCTACGAGCAGTACTTC,CASSSGLAGFSYEQYF
TRBD1,TRBJ2-5,-,TRBV6-1,TGTGCCAGCAGTTCGGGACAGGGAATCACAGAGACCCAGTACTTC,CASSSGQGITETQYF
-,TRBJ2-1,-,TRBV18,TGTGCCAGCTCACCATCCTCCGGGTTTGCGCAGTTCTTC,CASSPSSGFAQFF
TRBD1,TRBJ1-6,once,TRBV4-1,TGCGCCAGCAGCCATACCCCGGGACAGCCTAATTCACCCCTCCACTTT,CASSHTPGQPNSPLHF
TRBD1,TRBJ1-2,-,TRBV7-2,TGTGCCAGCAGCTTACAGGGGGCGCTTCGTGGCTACACCTTC,CASSLQGALRGYTF
-,TRBJ2-7,-,TRBV7-9,TGTGCCAGCAGCCTCGGGGAGGTCGGTGAGCAGTACTTC,CASSLGEVGEQYF
TRBD2,TRBJ2-2,-,TRBV30,TGTGCCTGGACAAGGGGACTAGCGTCCGGGGAGCTGTTTTTT,CAWTRGLASGELFF
TRBD1,TRBJ2-7,-,TRBV18,TGTGCCAGCTCCCAGGACAGGATCTACGAGCAGTACTTC,CASSQDRIYEQYF
TRBD1,TRBJ1-2,few,TRBV2,TGTGCCAGTACGACAGGGGTGTTTTCTGGCTACACCTTC,CASTTGVFSGYTF
TRBD1,TRBJ2-5,-,TRBV11-2,TGTGCCAGCAGCTTAGACCTAGGGACAGGGGTACCGTGGACCCAGTACTTC,CASSLDLGTGVPWTQYF
TRBD1,TRBJ1-2,-,TRBV2,TGTGCCAGGTGGACAGGGACTATTTCTAACTATGGCTACACCTTC,CARWTGTISNYGYTF
-,TRBJ2-5,-,TRBV4-2,TGTGCCAGCAGCCAAGTGCTGGGGCGCAAGGAAGAGACCCAGTACTTC,CASSQVLGRKEETQYF